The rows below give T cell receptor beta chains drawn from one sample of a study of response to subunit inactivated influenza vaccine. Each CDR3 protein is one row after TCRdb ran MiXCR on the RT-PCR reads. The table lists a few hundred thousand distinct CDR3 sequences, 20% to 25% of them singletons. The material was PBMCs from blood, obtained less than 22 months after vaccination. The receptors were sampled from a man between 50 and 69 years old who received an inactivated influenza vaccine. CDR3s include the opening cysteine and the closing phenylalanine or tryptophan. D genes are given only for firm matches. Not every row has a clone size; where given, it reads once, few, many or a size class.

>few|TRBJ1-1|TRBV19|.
CASSPGETWVAEAFF
TGTGCCAGTAGCCCCGGGGAGACGTGGGTCGCTGAAGCTTTCTTT
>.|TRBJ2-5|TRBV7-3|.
CASQGTQYF
TGTGCCAGCCAAGGCACCCAGTACTTC
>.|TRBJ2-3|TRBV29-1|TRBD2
CSVAASGLTDTQYF
TGCAGCGTTGCGGCTAGCGGTCTTACAGATACGCAGTATTTT
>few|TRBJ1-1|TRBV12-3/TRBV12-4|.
CASSTREGRNTEAFF
TGTGCCAGCAGTACCCGGGAAGGGAGGAACACTGAAGCTTTCTTT
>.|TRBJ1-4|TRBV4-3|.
CASSQPSKTDSNEKLFF
TGCGCCAGCAGCCAACCCAGTAAGACAGATTCTAATGAAAAACTGTTTTTT
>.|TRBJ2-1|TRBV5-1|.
CASSLIEVTEQFF
TGCGCCAGCAGCTTAATAGAAGTGACTGAGCAGTTCTTC
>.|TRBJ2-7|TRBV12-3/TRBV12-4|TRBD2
CASRGGLAGAYEQYF
TGTGCCAGCAGGGGGGGACTAGCGGGGGCCTACGAGCAGTACTTC
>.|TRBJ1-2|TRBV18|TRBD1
CASSPQGEATYGYTF
TGTGCCAGCTCACCGCAGGGGGAAGCTACCTATGGCTACACCTTC
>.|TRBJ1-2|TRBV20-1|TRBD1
CSARGTGEIYQNGYTF
TGCAGTGCTAGAGGGACAGGGGAGATTTACCAGAATGGCTACACCTTC
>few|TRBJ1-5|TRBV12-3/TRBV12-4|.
CASSLAGPIHQPQHF
TGTGCCAGCAGTTTGGCAGGGCCTATACATCAGCCCCAGCATTTT
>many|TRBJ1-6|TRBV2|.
CASSERLTSYNSPLHF
TGTGCCAGCAGTGAACGATTGACGTCTTATAATTCACCCCTCCACTTT
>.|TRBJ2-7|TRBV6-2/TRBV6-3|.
CASSFLSGGYEQYF
TGTGCCAGCAGTTTCCTTAGCGGCGGCTACGAGCAGTACTTC
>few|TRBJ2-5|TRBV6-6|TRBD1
CASSSTGRETQYF
TGTGCCAGCAGTTCGACAGGGAGAGAGACCCAGTACTTC
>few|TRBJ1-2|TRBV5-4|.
CASRDRTESNYGYTF
TGTGCCAGCAGGGATCGGACAGAAAGTAACTATGGCTACACCTTC
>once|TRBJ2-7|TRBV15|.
CATSRDSNHQREQYF
TGTGCCACCAGCAGAGATTCGAACCACCAAAGGGAGCAGTACTTC
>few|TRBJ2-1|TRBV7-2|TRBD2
CASSLDAAGGRWQFF
TGTGCCAGCAGCTTAGACGCGGCGGGAGGGCGATGGCAGTTCTTC
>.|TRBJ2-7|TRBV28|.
CASSLLSGTATYEQYF
TGTGCCAGCAGTTTATTATCCGGGACGGCTACCTACGAGCAGTACTTC
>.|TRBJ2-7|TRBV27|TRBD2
CASSSRFGSGGSEQYF
TGTGCCAGCAGTTCCCGATTTGGTAGCGGGGGGTCCGAGCAGTACTTC
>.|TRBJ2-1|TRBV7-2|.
CASSAKGQSQQFF
TGTGCCAGCAGCGCTAAAGGACAGTCCCAGCAGTTCTTC
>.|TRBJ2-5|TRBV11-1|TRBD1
CASDPGQGSAKETQYF
TGTGCCAGCGACCCAGGACAGGGATCGGCCAAAGAGACCCAGTACTTC
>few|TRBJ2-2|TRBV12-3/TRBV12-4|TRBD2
CASSSRLAGGTGELFF
TGTGCCAGCAGTTCGAGACTAGCGGGAGGAACCGGGGAGCTGTTTTTT
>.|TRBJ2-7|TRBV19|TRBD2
CASSIVAGSSYEQYF
TGTGCCAGTAGTATTGTAGCGGGAAGCTCCTACGAGCAGTACTTC